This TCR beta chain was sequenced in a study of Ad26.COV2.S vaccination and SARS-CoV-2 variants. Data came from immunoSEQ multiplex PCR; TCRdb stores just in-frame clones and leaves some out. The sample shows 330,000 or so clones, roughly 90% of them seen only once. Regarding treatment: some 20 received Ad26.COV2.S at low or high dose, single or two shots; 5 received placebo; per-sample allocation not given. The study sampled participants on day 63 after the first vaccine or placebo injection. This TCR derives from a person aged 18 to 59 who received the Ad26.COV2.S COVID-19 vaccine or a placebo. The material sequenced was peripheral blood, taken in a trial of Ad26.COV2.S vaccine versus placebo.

The CDR3 sequence is CASSFLPDANTEAFF. CDR3 nucleotides: TGTGCCAGCAGCTTCCTCCCGGATGCAAACACTGAAGCTTTCTTT. The chain combines TRBV11-2 with TRBJ1-1, with no clear D. V was clipped by 3 bases and J by 2 bases, with 13 bases between them. The CDR3 consists of 15 residues. Germline V lookup: CDR1 SGHAT, CDR2 FQNNGV.